This TCR beta chain is drawn from a study of T cell repertoires in cytomegalovirus infection. Study details: Use of recently identified HLA-C-restricted and well-studied HLA-B-restricted CMV epitopes was part of the study. Public TCR beta signature analysis indicated the presence of both CMV infection and matching HLA type.

TCRdb used MiXCR to reprocess the reads, holding one entry per CDR3 protein. Of about 500,000 distinct CDR3 sequences listed, around 30% are singletons. This CDR3 comprises 16 residues. V dropped 6 bases and J dropped 8 bases, with 23 bases sitting between them. Germline CDR1 is LNHDA and CDR2 is SQIVND (reference sequence). This clonotype was counted once. The antigen is not known. Whole-study findings and limits: Carriers of CMV plus the relevant HLA were identified by cumulative public TCR beta family frequency. CMV-specific TCR beta clonotypes restricted by HLA-C dominated the ex vivo response.

The V gene is TRBV19, the J gene TRBJ2-1; either TRBD1 or TRBD2 may supply D (7 bases each). This TCR came from a human donor in good health (CMV status not recorded). Some clones in this sample may be carry-over from other donors' samples. The starting material was cultured PBMCs, obtained from culture after CMV antigen stimulation. Written as DNA, the CDR3 is TGTGCCAGTAGGGGACAGAAGCGGGGTAGCGGAGATGAGCAGTTCTTC. Translated, it gives CASRGQKRGSGDEQFF.